This T cell receptor (beta chain) originates from a study of blood T cell repertoires in COVID-19. The overall study: Sample material is recorded as cDNA or gDNA derived from T cells, B-cell-depleted T cells, or PBMCs.

As originally analysed: Reference gene primer amplification gave estimated nucleated cell counts. Libraries were prepared by immunoSEQ multiplex PCR; TCRdb keeps only in-frame clonotypes and omits some of them. V and J calls and clone size are given by that table; D and trimming were obtained from the DNA. The sample lists about 120,000 clones, over 60% occurring once. Per the germline V gene, CDR1 is SEHNR and CDR2 is FQNEAQ (reference sequence). The CDR3 extends over 14 amino acids. V shed 5 bases and J shed 1 base, with 9 bases lying between them. This sequence joins TRBV7-9 and TRBJ1-3; no clear D gene. The TCR sequence derives from an elderly woman with acute or convalescent COVID-19. The sample consisted of peripheral blood. The CDR3 region is CASSPLRSGNTIYF. As DNA, the CDR3 is TGTGCCAGCAGCCCCCTACGGTCTGGAAACACCATATATTTT.